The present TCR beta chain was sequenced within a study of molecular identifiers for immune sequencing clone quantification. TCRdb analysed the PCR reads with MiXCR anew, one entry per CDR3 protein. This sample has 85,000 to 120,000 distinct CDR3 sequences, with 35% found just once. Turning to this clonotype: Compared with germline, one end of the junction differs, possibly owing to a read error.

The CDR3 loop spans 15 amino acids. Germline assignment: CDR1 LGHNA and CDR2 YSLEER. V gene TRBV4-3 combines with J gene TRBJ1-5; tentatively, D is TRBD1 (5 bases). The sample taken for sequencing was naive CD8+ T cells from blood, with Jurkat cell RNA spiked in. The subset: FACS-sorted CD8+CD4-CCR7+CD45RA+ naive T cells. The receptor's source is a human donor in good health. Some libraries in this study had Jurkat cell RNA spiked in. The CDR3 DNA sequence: TGCGCCAGCAGCCTCACCCCCGGACAAAATCCGCCCCAGCATTTT. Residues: CASSLTPGQNPPQHF.